Described below is a single T cell receptor (beta chain) sequence and its context. Its antigen is unidentified. Trimming took off 0 bases at V and 6 bases at J, with 19 bases between the two ends. Germline V gives CDR1 SGHRS, CDR2 YFSETQ. This CDR3 region has 16 residues. The data originate from a study of a mutant IDH1 vaccine in newly diagnosed glioma. Specified time point: week 23, last vaccination. Every vaccine dose comprised 300 ug of mutant IDH1 20-mer peptide plus topical imiquimod. Data came from immunoSEQ multiplex PCR; TCRdb stores just in-frame clones and leaves some out. The repertoire holds tens of thousands of clones, with 60% to 85% as singletons.

The TCR was taken from a woman between 40 and 55 years old with glioma. Some clones in this sample may be carry-over from other donors' samples. The sample consisted of PBMCs, taken from a glioma patient whose treatment included an IDH1 peptide vaccine. The J gene is TRBJ2-7, the V gene TRBV5-1, with no clear D. This CDR3 reads CASSLGLPSRLGEQYF. Here the CDR3 DNA reads TGCGCCAGCAGCTTGGGGCTCCCTAGTCGTCTGGGCGAGCAGTACTTC.